This T cell receptor beta chain was sequenced in a study of cytomegalovirus exposure and HLA in healthy donors. Study-wide results and limits: The investigators catalogued 164 TCR beta chains as cytomegalovirus-associated.

CDR1 and CDR2 from the germline V gene are WNHNN and SYGVQD (reference sequence). V dropped 3 bases and J dropped 5; count of bases not matched to a gene: 9. The CDR3 loop spans 17 amino acids. The PCR contained 60 Vbeta and 13 Jbeta primers. Here immunoSEQ multiplex PCR was the method, and the copy in TCRdb shows in-frame clones only, minus some. The data contain roughly 20,000 clones, more than 80% of them seen just once; the ten biggest clones take up about 22%. Each of the donors was a healthy bone marrow donor. Concerning this clone itself: Its matching antigen is unknown.

This clonotype was obtained from a human donor in good health. The sequenced material came from PBMCs. The V and J genes are TRBV10-1 and TRBJ2-2; 10 bases fit TRBD2. The CDR3 DNA follows: TGCGCCAGCAGTGACCCGGGACTAGCGACCTATACCGGGGAGCTGTTTTTT. It encodes CASSDPGLATYTGELFF.